This TCR beta chain was documented in a study of blood T cell repertoires in COVID-19. Trimming took 3 bases from V and 3 from J, leaving 9 bases between them. Germline CDR1 reads DFQATT; CDR2 reads SNEGSKA (reference sequence). The CDR3 is made up of 13 amino acids. The table came from immunoSEQ multiplex PCR; TCRdb's copy has only in-frame clones and leaves some out. Seen here are fewer than 350,000 clones, around 88% observed once, and the top ten hold roughly 1.9%. The receptor's source is a woman aged 30 to 39 who had recovered from COVID-19. The sample was peripheral blood. The chain recombines TRBV20-1 with TRBJ2-1; D possibly corresponds to TRBD2 (5 bases). The CDR3 nucleotides read TGCAGTGCTAGTACTAGTGGCTACAATGAGCAGTTCTTC. This sequence encodes CSASTSGYNEQFF.